The rows below give T cell receptor beta chains drawn from one sample of a study of beta chain features in type 1 diabetes. Clones were sequenced by immunoSEQ multiplex PCR, and TCRdb holds only the in-frame ones, with some missing. This sample has approximately 70,000 clones; roughly 49% occur once, and the top ten carry 0.65% to 0.75%. Sequencing was done on a sample of central memory CD4+ T cells from blood. The receptor set was obtained from a man aged 25-45 years with type 1 diabetes. Both conserved end residues are part of each CDR3. D genes are given only for firm matches. The size of a clone is reported for some rows only, either as once, few or many, or as a class for expanded clones.

>TRBD1|-|TRBV5-1|TRBJ2-3
CASSSGQNTDTQYF
TGCGCCAGCAGCTCGGGACAGAACACAGATACGCAGTATTTT
>-|-|TRBV6-5|TRBJ1-1
CASRSTGGRGEAFF
TGTGCCAGCAGGAGTACGGGGGGGCGAGGGGAAGCTTTCTTT
>TRBD2|-|TRBV10-3|TRBJ2-1
CAIGLAVYDEQFF
TGTGCCATCGGGCTAGCGGTATATGATGAGCAGTTCTTC
>-|-|TRBV6-6|TRBJ1-2
CASSYGSGLNYGYTF
TGTGCCAGCAGTTACGGTTCTGGACTTAACTATGGCTACACCTTC
>-|few|TRBV5-4|TRBJ2-1
CASSTPETYNEQFF
TGTGCCAGCAGCACCCCGGAGACTTACAATGAGCAGTTCTTC
>-|-|TRBV6-6|TRBJ2-1
CASSDGSSYNEQFF
TGTGCCAGCAGTGACGGGAGCTCCTACAATGAGCAGTTCTTC
>-|few|TRBV11-2|TRBJ1-5
CASSRGGDQPQHF
TGTGCCAGCAGTAGGGGGGGGGATCAGCCCCAGCATTTT
>-|few|TRBV5-4|TRBJ2-3
CASSLAGGRSYTDTQYF
TGTGCCAGCAGCTTGGCCGGGGGGCGTAGTTACACAGATACGCAGTATTTT
>TRBD1|-|TRBV5-4|TRBJ2-3
CASSLKTGGSDTQYF
TGTGCCAGCAGCTTGAAGACAGGGGGCTCAGATACGCAGTATTTT
>TRBD2|-|TRBV14|TRBJ2-2
CASRDGRANTGELFF
TGTGCCAGCCGGGACGGGAGGGCCAACACCGGGGAGCTGTTTTTT
>-|-|TRBV7-2|TRBJ2-7
CASSLERFYEQYF
TGTGCCAGCAGTTTAGAGCGGTTCTACGAGCAGTACTTC
>-|few|TRBV6-6|TRBJ1-5
CASSQQINQPQHF
TGTGCCAGCAGTCAACAGATCAATCAGCCCCAGCATTTT
>TRBD1|few|TRBV7-9|TRBJ1-1
CASSPGQGENTEAFF
TGTGCCAGCAGCCCGGGACAGGGGGAGAACACTGAAGCTTTCTTT
>-|-|TRBV29-1|TRBJ2-3
CSVAPDSTDTQYF
TGCAGCGTGGCCCCAGATAGCACAGATACGCAGTATTTT
>-|-|TRBV7-9|TRBJ1-1
CASSLGVHPGEAFF
TGTGCCAGCAGCTTAGGGGTCCATCCGGGGGAAGCTTTCTTT
>TRBD1|-|TRBV5-1|TRBJ2-3
CASRFTGTAHTDTQYF
TGCGCCAGCAGGTTTACCGGGACAGCCCACACAGATACGCAGTATTTT
>TRBD1|-|TRBV7-9|TRBJ2-7
CASSLVTDRGTYEQYF
TGTGCCAGCAGCTTAGTCACCGACAGGGGGACCTACGAGCAGTACTTC
>TRBD2|-|TRBV27|TRBJ2-3
CASSWTSGTTDTQYF
TGTGCCAGCAGTTGGACTAGCGGGACTACAGATACGCAGTATTTT
>-|few|TRBV6-6|TRBJ2-2
CASSYSAAITGELFF
TGTGCCAGCAGTTATTCCGCGGCTATCACCGGGGAGCTGTTTTTT
>-|-|TRBV11-2|TRBJ2-1
CASSGGLSLSYNEQFF
TGTGCCAGCAGCGGAGGACTTAGCCTCTCCTACAATGAGCAGTTCTTC
>-|-|TRBV5-4|TRBJ1-1
CASSLAGNTEAFF
TGTGCCAGCAGCTTGGCGGGGAACACTGAAGCTTTCTTT
>TRBD2|few|TRBV30|TRBJ2-5
CALTSGSETQYF
TGTGCCTTGACTAGCGGGAGTGAGACCCAGTACTTC
>TRBD2|-|TRBV2|TRBJ2-1
CASSGTRLNTYNEQFF
TGTGCCAGCAGTGGGACTAGGTTGAATACCTACAATGAGCAGTTCTTC
>TRBD1|-|TRBV4-1|TRBJ2-2
CASRIQGASFGELFF
TGCGCCAGCAGAATACAGGGGGCATCTTTCGGGGAGCTGTTTTTT
>TRBD1|-|TRBV5-1|TRBJ2-7
CASSFGTGGIEQYF
TGCGCCAGCAGCTTCGGGACAGGGGGCATCGAGCAGTACTTC
>TRBD2|-|TRBV7-9|TRBJ2-1
CASSSLAGVYEQFF
TGTGCCAGCAGTTCACTAGCGGGAGTGTATGAGCAGTTCTTC
>-|-|TRBV11-2|TRBJ2-7
CASSSSFQGKPEQYF
TGTGCCAGCAGCTCCTCTTTTCAGGGGAAGCCCGAGCAGTACTTC
>-|-|TRBV7-2|TRBJ1-1
CASSPSGSRNTEAFF
TGTGCCAGCAGCCCCTCCGGGAGCCGAAACACTGAAGCTTTCTTT
>-|-|TRBV2|TRBJ2-1
CASKLDLQFF
TGTGCCAGCAAGTTGGACTTACAGTTCTTC
>-|few|TRBV7-9|TRBJ2-1
CASSLMKGGGAQFF
TGTGCCAGCAGTCTTATGAAGGGAGGAGGGGCGCAGTTCTTC
>-|-|TRBV4-1|TRBJ2-2
CASSQVGANTGELFF
TGCGCCAGCAGCCAAGTAGGAGCGAACACCGGGGAGCTGTTTTTT
>-|-|TRBV6-5|TRBJ1-2
CASSGVTGYTF
TGTGCCAGTTCAGGGGTGACTGGCTACACCTTC
>-|medium-sized|TRBV7-9|TRBJ1-1
CASSLDMNTEAFF
TGTGCCAGCAGCTTAGATATGAACACTGAAGCTTTCTTT
>-|-|TRBV18|TRBJ1-4
CASSPSQGTTNEKLFF
TGTGCCAGCTCACCGTCTCAGGGGACCACTAATGAAAAACTGTTTTTT
>-|few|TRBV10-1|TRBJ1-1
CASSESGAMNTEAFF
TGCGCCAGCAGTGAGTCGGGGGCTATGAACACTGAAGCTTTCTTT
>TRBD1|few|TRBV10-3|TRBJ1-6
CAISGAGGGYNSPLHF
TGTGCCATCAGTGGGGCAGGGGGCGGTTATAATTCACCCCTCCACTTT
>-|few|TRBV29-1|TRBJ2-7
CSVGGQGSTSYEQYF
TGCAGCGTTGGTGGCCAGGGTTCCACCTCCTACGAGCAGTACTTC
>-|-|TRBV6-5|TRBJ1-2
CASSQLVQGVGYTF
TGTGCCAGCAGTCAGCTCGTACAGGGAGTTGGCTACACCTTC
>TRBD1|-|TRBV5-1|TRBJ2-3
CASSNRDRPTDTQYF
TGCGCCAGCAGCAACCGGGACAGGCCCACAGATACGCAGTATTTT
>TRBD2|-|TRBV2|TRBJ2-7
CASSGPTSGSYEQYF
TGTGCCAGCAGTGGCCCTACTAGCGGCTCCTACGAGCAGTACTTC
>TRBD1|many|TRBV29-1|TRBJ1-1
CSVFRQGEAFF
TGCAGCGTCTTTCGACAGGGGGAAGCTTTCTTT
>-|few|TRBV5-6|TRBJ2-5
CASSLDPQPGETQYF
TGTGCCAGCAGCTTAGATCCACAACCGGGAGAGACCCAGTACTTC